The 20 T cell receptor beta chains below were found in one sample sequenced in a study of response to subunit inactivated influenza vaccine. TCRdb reprocessed the RT-PCR reads with MiXCR, giving one entry per CDR3 protein. In the table there are fewer than 800,000 distinct CDR3 sequences, roughly 14% of which are singletons. The sequencing used PBMCs from blood, collected roughly 13 days after vaccination. The receptor set was obtained from a man aged 50 or older who received an inactivated influenza vaccine.

V is TRBV7-9 and J is TRBJ1-4; possible D gene TRBD1, 5 bases. CDR3 length equals 17 residues. The germline V and J ends were trimmed by 5 bases and 5 bases, with 21 bases remaining between them. Germline V lookup: CDR1 SEHNR, CDR2 FQNEAQ (reference sequence). CDR3 sequence: CASSPGGQGAANEKLFF. Here the CDR3 DNA reads TGTGCCAGCAGCCCCGGTGGGCAGGGAGCGGCAAATGAAAAACTGTTTTTT.

About this clonotype: This could be a read error, since a much larger clone is one nucleotide away. The gene calls are TRBV3-1 and TRBJ2-3, with D unclear. From germline, CDR1 is LGHDT and CDR2 YNNKEL (reference sequence). Deletions cut 0 bases from V and 6 bases from J, with 13 bases between. The CDR3 is 15 residues long. CDR3 in amino acids: CASSQDRCPGDTQYF. CDR3 coding DNA: TGTGCCAGCAGCCAAGATAGGTGCCCGGGTGATACGCAGTATTTT.

The V and J genes are TRBV12-3 or TRBV12-4 and TRBJ2-7; the match to TRBD1 covers 10 bases. The CDR3 totals 13 residues. The trim removed 9 bases at V and 4 bases at J, leaving 6 bases unmatched. The CDR3, as DNA: TGTGCCAGTGGGACAGGGGATTGGTACGAGCAGTACTTC. Translating it yields CASGTGDWYEQYF.

The chain has TRBV12-3 or TRBV12-4 and TRBJ1-6; no firm D call. This CDR3 is built from 14 residues. V was pared by 6 bases and J by 3 bases, with 9 bases between. CDR3 nucleotide sequence: TGTGCCAGCAGCTTAACGGGCTATAATTCACCCCTCCACTTT. Amino acids: CASSLTGYNSPLHF.

This clonotype turned up a few times. The genes are TRBV11-2 and TRBJ2-5; D gene unclear. This CDR3 comprises 12 residues. V lost 3 bases, J lost 6 bases, and 8 bases lay in between. The germline gives CDR1 SGHAT, CDR2 FQNNGV. The DNA of the CDR3 is TGTGCCAGCAGCTTCAACAGTAAGACCCAGTACTTC. It is translated as CASSFNSKTQYF.

V gene TRBV20-1 combines with J gene TRBJ2-7, with 8 bases lining up with TRBD1. Germline V gene data show CDR1 as DFQATT and CDR2 as SNEGSKA (reference sequence). J gave up 4 bases and V 1 base, and 9 bases lay outside the gene matches. This CDR3 contains 15 residues. CDR3 in DNA: TGCAGTGCTAGAGTGAACCCGGGACAGGTTTACGAGCAGTACTTC. This codes for CSARVNPGQVYEQYF.

The V and J genes are TRBV7-9 and TRBJ2-3; 8 bases are shared with TRBD2. Germline V gene lookup returns CDR1 SEHNR and CDR2 FQNEAQ (reference sequence). The CDR3 is 17 amino acids. The junction had 15 bases not matched to a gene; V was cut back by 4 bases and J by 6 bases. CDR3 sequence (DNA): TGTGCCAGCAGCTCGCTTAGCGGGGTTCCCGCTATGGATACGCAGTATTTT. Amino acids: CASSSLSGVPAMDTQYF. The full variable domain, its missing parts supplied by reference TRBV7-9 and TRBJ2-3, is DTGVSQNPRHKITKRGQNVTFRCDPISEHNRLYWYRQTLGQGPEFLTYFQNEAQLEKSRLLSDRFSAERPKGSFSTLEIQRTEQGDSAMYLCASSSLSGVPAMDTQYFGPGTRLTVL.

The chain links TRBV28 to TRBJ2-7; TRBD2 matches at 12 bases. The CDR3 contains 16 residues. Germline V CDR1 and CDR2: MDHEN, SYDVKM. With V trimmed by 8 bases and J by 0 bases, 8 bases remained unmatched. The CDR3 spells CASGALAGGSSYEQYF. In DNA, the CDR3 is TGTGCCAGCGGGGCCCTAGCGGGGGGGTCCTCCTACGAGCAGTACTTC.

The chain carries TRBV21-1 and TRBJ1-1; TRBD1 was called by the table and not checked on the DNA. TRBV21-1 is termed a pseudogene. The CDR3 contains 14 residues. This CDR3 reads CASSVPASDTEAFF. The CDR3 DNA reads TGTGCCAGCAGCGTCCCGGCCTCGGACACTGAAGCTTTCTTT.

This clonotype was seen repeatedly, ten times or more. V and J are TRBV7-2 and TRBJ2-1; D is ambiguous. This CDR3 contains 14 residues. Germline loops: CDR1 SGHTA, CDR2 FQGNSA. V lost 0 bases and J 5 bases, leaving 8 bases between the germline ends. CDR3 DNA: TGTGCCAGCAGCTTAGCGCTGGCCAACAATGAGCAGTTCTTC. Translation: CASSLALANNEQFF. The whole variable domain, filled in from reference TRBV7-2 and TRBJ2-1, reads GAGVSQSPSNKVTEKGKDVELRCDPISGHTALYWYRQSLGQGLEFLIYFQGNSAPDKSGLPSDRFSAERTGGSVSTLTIQRTQQEDSAVYLCASSLALANNEQFFGPGTRLTVL.

This clonotype was seen a few times. The chain joins TRBV11-2 to TRBJ1-1, with D unresolved. The CDR3 length is 16 residues. Germline V lookup: CDR1 SGHAT, CDR2 FQNNGV. V shed 1 base and J shed 1 base, with 13 bases lying between them. DNA for the CDR3: TGTGCCAGCAGCTTAGTAAGCGTCGGAGGGAACACTGAAGCTTTCTTT. It specifies CASSLVSVGGNTEAFF.

At least ten counts were recorded for this clonotype. V gene TRBV16 combines with J gene TRBJ1-2; D perhaps matches TRBD1 (5 bases). V lost 2 bases, J lost 4 bases, and 17 bases lay in between. The CDR3 loop spans 16 amino acids. Germline V CDR1 and CDR2: KGHSY, FQNENV. CDR3 region: CASSQPTGSTPYGYTF. The DNA of the CDR3 is TGTGCCAGCAGCCAACCCACAGGCTCGACCCCCTATGGCTACACCTTC.

This sequence joins TRBV6-2 or TRBV6-3 and TRBJ1-6, with 9 bases that match TRBD1. Germline loops: CDR1 MNHEY, CDR2 SVGEGT. V shed 8 bases, J shed 9 bases, and the junction held 11 bases outside the gene matches. The CDR3 has 15 amino acids. The CDR3 nucleotides read TGTGCCAGCCAGGGACAGGGAGGCGGCGGTTCACCCCTCCACTTT. It yields the protein CASQGQGGGGSPLHF.

This clonotype was seen a handful of times. This chain joins TRBV7-8 and TRBJ1-1; maybe TRBD1 (5 bases). V lost 1 base, J lost 5 bases, and 11 bases lay in between. Germline-derived CDR1 and CDR2 are SGHVS and FQNEAQ. CDR3 length: 14 residues. The CDR3 sequence: CASSLGGRETEAFF. The CDR3, as DNA: TGTGCCAGCAGCTTAGGGGGCCGGGAGACTGAAGCTTTCTTT.

The gene calls are TRBV5-1 and TRBJ1-3; D uncertain. CDR3 length equals 15 residues. Trimming pared 1 base from V and 1 base from J, leaving 9 bases between. Germline values: CDR1 SGHRS, CDR2 YFSETQ. The CDR3 DNA reads as TGCGCCAGCAGCTTGTGGCCGGAGTCTGGAAACACCATATATTTT. Encoded protein: CASSLWPESGNTIYF.

This clonotype was detected only a few times. The chain joins TRBV24-1 to TRBJ2-2, with TRBD1 matching over 10 bases. Germline CDR1 reads KGHDR; CDR2 reads SFDVKD. The CDR3 has 17 residues. V lost 4 bases to trimming and J lost 5 bases; unmatched junction nucleotides: 9. DNA of the CDR3: TGTGCCACCAGTGACTTCCGTGGGACAGGGGAAACCGGGGAGCTGTTTTTT. It yields the protein CATSDFRGTGETGELFF.

The chain joins TRBV5-1 to TRBJ1-2, with 9 nucleotides matching TRBD1. The CDR3 contains 19 residues. CDR1 and CDR2 (germline): SGHRS, YFSETQ. Losses at the gene ends were 0 bases for V and 4 bases for J; bases not matched to a gene: 16. The CDR3: CASSLDRVGQGNFRYGYTF. The CDR3 DNA follows: TGCGCCAGCAGCTTGGATCGGGTTGGACAGGGGAATTTCCGCTATGGCTACACCTTC.

The chain has TRBV28 and TRBJ2-7, with D unresolved. In germline, CDR1 is MDHEN, CDR2 SYDVKM. The V and J ends lost 9 bases and 4 bases respectively, with 13 bases between them. The CDR3 has 12 amino acids. The CDR3 region has the DNA TGTGCCAGTAAACGGCAGAGATACGAGCAGTACTTC. This sequence encodes CASKRQRYEQYF.

The chain recombines TRBV14 with TRBJ2-3; D gene uncertain. V was cut by 0 bases and J by 2 bases, with 9 bases left in between. Germline CDR1 reads SGHDN; CDR2 reads FVKESK. The CDR3 runs 15 residues. DNA of the CDR3: TGTGCCAGCAGCCAAGAAGGGTGGCTCACAGATACGCAGTATTTT. Its protein is CASSQEGWLTDTQYF.

This clonotype was found a few times. CDR3 in amino acids: CASSAPWGEQFF. The CDR3 nucleotides are TGTGCCAGCAGTGCCCCTTGGGGAGAGCAGTTCTTC. This rearrangement joins TRBV12-3 or TRBV12-4 to TRBJ2-1; D gene unclear. The CDR3 runs 12 residues. The V end was cut by 5 bases, the J end by 10 bases, with 12 bases between.